The rows below give T cell receptor beta chains drawn from one sample of a study of blood T cell repertoires in COVID-19. The method was immunoSEQ multiplex PCR; TCRdb's version includes in-frame clones alone and lacks a portion of them. The data contain about 120,000 clones, less than 75% of them singletons. Sequencing input: peripheral blood. These receptors were collected from a human donor with acute or convalescent COVID-19. The donor label of this sample is uncertain. The CDR3 runs from the conserved cysteine through the conserved F or W. The D gene is left open where the match is weak. The size of a clone is reported for some rows only, either as once, few or many, or as a class for expanded clones.

. 16 . TRBJ1-6 TRBV4-1 CASSRQETSYNSPLHF TGCGCCAGCAGCCGACAGGAGACCTCCTATAATTCACCCCTCCACTTT
. 11 . TRBJ1-2 TRBV29-1 CTVGGRDGYTF TGCACCGTTGGGGGGCGCGATGGCTACACCTTC
. 16 TRBD1 TRBJ1-2 TRBV5-1 CASSAGGQGSIYGYTF TGCGCCAGCAGCGCGGGGGGACAGGGATCGATCTATGGCTACACCTTC
. 16 TRBD1 TRBJ2-1 TRBV6-1 CASSVYRGNGPNEQFF TGTGCCAGCAGTGTTTACAGGGGGAATGGTCCCAATGAGCAGTTCTTC
. 15 TRBD1 TRBJ1-1 TRBV19 CASSMGTGGNTEAFF TGTGCCAGTAGTATGGGGACAGGGGGGAACACTGAAGCTTTCTTT
. 14 . TRBJ1-4 TRBV2 CASRAETTNEKLFF TGTGCCAGCAGGGCAGAAACAACTAATGAAAAACTGTTTTTT
. 15 . TRBJ1-2 TRBV9 CASNVGQGAGFGYTF .
. 14 TRBD1 TRBJ2-3 TRBV2 CASSEGQTTDTQYF TGTGCCAGCAGTGAGGGACAGACCACAGATACGCAGTATTTT
. 15 TRBD2 TRBJ2-1 TRBV11-3 CASSPGGGPGNEQFF TGTGCCAGCAGCCCCGGGGGGGGTCCTGGGAATGAGCAGTTCTTC
few 13 . TRBJ1-5 TRBV4-1 CASSQAGEQPQHF TGCGCCAGCAGCCAAGCGGGGGAACAGCCCCAGCATTTT
. 16 TRBD1 TRBJ1-4 TRBV5-1 CASSPYRQGGGEKLFF TGCGCCAGCAGCCCCTACCGACAGGGAGGCGGTGAAAAACTGTTTTTT
. 18 . TRBJ1-1 TRBV18 CASSPTQIGGNRNTEAFF TGTGCCAGCTCACCAACTCAGATCGGGGGGAATAGAAACACTGAAGCTTTCTTT
. 20 . TRBJ2-3 TRBV21-1 CASSKVTRATLPPSTDTQYF TGTGCCAGCAGCAAAGTAACGAGGGCCACCTTACCCCCTAGCACAGATACGCAGTATTTT
. 14 TRBD1 TRBJ1-6 TRBV6-5 CASSRDREYSPLHF TGTGCCAGCTCGCGGGACAGGGAATATTCACCCCTCCACTTT
few 14 . TRBJ1-5 TRBV2 CASSDRGPSQPQHF TGTGCCAGCAGTGACAGGGGCCCGTCTCAGCCCCAGCATTTT
. 16 . TRBJ2-6 TRBV18 CASSQARGSGANVLTF TGTGCCAGCTCACAAGCCCGCGGCTCTGGGGCCAACGTCCTGACTTTC
. 16 . TRBJ2-3 TRBV4-1 CASSQARGGSTDTQYF TGCGCCAGCAGCCAAGCAAGGGGGGGTAGCACAGATACGCAGTATTTT
. 12 . TRBJ2-7 TRBV5-6 CASSLGRYEQYF TGTGCCAGCAGCTTGGGGCGGTACGAGCAGTACTTC
many 16 . TRBJ2-2 TRBV28 CASIPRWRGNTGELFF TGTGCCAGCATTCCCCGGTGGAGGGGCAACACCGGGGAGCTGTTTTTT
. 14 . TRBJ1-5 TRBV18 CASSPSGSDQPQHF TGTGCCAGCTCACCATCAGGGTCTGATCAGCCCCAGCATTTT
. 14 TRBD2 TRBJ2-4 TRBV19 CASSIGGGKNIQYF TGTGCCAGTAGCATCGGCGGGGGCAAAAACATTCAGTACTTC
few 16 . TRBJ1-3 TRBV7-6 CASSLVAGSPGNTIYF TGTGCCAGCAGCTTAGTTGCAGGGTCGCCTGGAAACACCATATATTTT
many 19 TRBD2 TRBJ2-1 TRBV27 CASRRTGTSGGAGYNEQFF TGTGCCAGCAGGCGGACCGGGACTAGCGGGGGGGCCGGGTACAATGAGCAGTTCTTC
. 14 . TRBJ1-4 TRBV6-1 CASSEPGLNEKLFF TGTGCCAGCAGTGAGCCTGGACTGAATGAAAAACTGTTTTTT
. 12 . TRBJ1-5 TRBV6-6 CASSQAYQPQHF TGTGCCAGCAGCCAGGCGTATCAGCCCCAGCATTTT
. 13 . TRBJ1-1 TRBV27 CASSLREGGEAFF TGTGCCAGCAGTTTAAGGGAAGGGGGTGAAGCTTTCTTT
few 13 TRBD1 TRBJ1-5 TRBV12-3/TRBV12-4 CASRDREGQPQHF TGTGCCAGCAGGGACAGGGAAGGTCAGCCCCAGCATTTT
. 17 TRBD2 TRBJ2-3 TRBV9 CASSVSGGAGGTDTQYF TGTGCCAGCAGCGTTAGCGGGGGGGCCGGCGGCACAGATACGCAGTATTTT
few 15 TRBD1 TRBJ2-1 TRBV28 CASRDRGSSYNEQFF TGTGCCAGCAGAGACAGGGGGAGCTCCTACAATGAGCAGTTCTTC
. 10 . TRBJ2-3 TRBV29-1 CSVGQNTQYF TGCAGCGTAGGACAGAATACGCAGTATTTT
. 14 TRBD1 TRBJ1-1 TRBV7-9 CASRLTGDRAEAFF TGTGCCAGCAGGTTGACAGGGGATAGAGCTGAAGCTTTCTTT
. 14 TRBD1 TRBJ2-7 TRBV2 CASSVEQGAFEQYF TGTGCCAGCAGTGTTGAACAGGGGGCTTTCGAGCAGTACTTC
. 15 . TRBJ1-5 TRBV5-8 CASSLGQGHNQPQHF TGTGCCAGCAGCTTGGGGCAGGGCCACAATCAGCCCCAGCATTTT
. 17 . TRBJ1-6 TRBV9 CASSERGLGLDNSPLHF TGTGCCAGCAGCGAGAGGGGGTTGGGGTTAGATAATTCACCCCTCCACTTT
. 13 . TRBJ1-2 TRBV12-3/TRBV12-4 CASSPGSPGGYTF TGTGCCAGCAGTCCAGGATCTCCCGGAGGCTACACCTTC
. 13 . TRBJ2-5 TRBV5-5 CASSPGIQETQYF TGTGCCAGCAGCCCCGGGATCCAAGAGACCCAGTACTTC
. 15 . TRBJ2-1 TRBV7-7 CASSLVRGENNEQFF TGTGCCAGCAGCTTAGTTCGGGGTGAAAACAATGAGCAGTTCTTC
. 14 TRBD2 TRBJ2-3 TRBV10-3 CAISSGGATDTQYF TGTGCCATCAGTAGCGGGGGGGCCACAGATACGCAGTATTTT
. 12 TRBD2 TRBJ2-3 TRBV12-3/TRBV12-4 CASSREGSARYF TGTGCCAGCAGCCGGGAGGGATCAGCGCGGTATTTT
. 14 TRBD1 TRBJ1-1 TRBV9 CASSQGAGNGEAFF TGTGCCAGCAGCCAGGGGGCAGGGAACGGTGAAGCTTTCTTT
. 15 . TRBJ1-2 TRBV27 CASSFYGGGGYGYTF TGTGCCAGCAGTTTCTATGGCGGGGGGGGCTATGGCTACACCTTC
. 17 TRBD1 TRBJ2-3 TRBV19 CASSSIRTGSYTDTQYF TGTGCCAGTAGTAGTATCCGGACAGGGTCCTACACAGATACGCAGTATTTT
. 14 TRBD1 TRBJ1-2 TRBV5-4 CASSMDRGNYGYTF TGTGCCAGCAGTATGGACAGGGGGAACTATGGCTACACCTTC